The 22 T cell receptor beta chains listed next were all sequenced from one sample in a study of shared clonotypes between healthy human individuals. Assay used: immunoSEQ multiplex PCR; TCRdb lists only in-frame clones, some missing. The sample has some 490,000 clones; approximately 82% are singletons. Specimen: PBMCs. Source of these receptors: a woman aged 40 to 50 in good health. Some clones in this sample may be carry-over from other donors' samples.

This clone was found once. This chain uses TRBV7-9 with TRBJ1-2; 9 nucleotides agree with TRBD1. The CDR3 spans 18 residues. J gave up 2 bases and V 5 bases, and 15 bases lay outside the gene matches. Germline-derived CDR1 and CDR2 are SEHNR and FQNEAQ (reference sequence). CDR3 coding DNA: TGTGCCAGCAGCCACCCTATCAGGGCCGGGACAGGGAACTATGGCTACACCTTC. It yields the protein CASSHPIRAGTGNYGYTF.

V is TRBV18 and J is TRBJ2-1, with 8 bases aligning to TRBD2. The germline CDR1 and CDR2 sequences are KGHSH and LQKENI. This CDR3 contains 18 residues. V lost 1 base to trimming and J lost 4 bases; unmatched junction nucleotides: 12. CDR3 sequence reads: CASSPQGSSGRWYNEQFF. CDR3 bases: TGTGCCAGCTCACCACAGGGGAGCAGCGGGAGATGGTACAATGAGCAGTTCTTC.

CDR3: CASSPRTSGYYNEQFF. Written as DNA, the CDR3 is TGTGCCAGCAGCCCGCGGACTAGCGGGTACTACAATGAGCAGTTCTTC. The V call is TRBV14, the J call TRBJ2-1; 11 bases are a match to TRBD2. V gave up 4 bases and J gave up 3 bases; unmatched junction bases: 5. Germline CDR1 and CDR2: SGHDN and FVKESK. The CDR3 is 16 residues long.

This clone showed up just once. The V and J genes are TRBV4-1 and TRBJ2-1; D remains ambiguous. V lost 0 bases to trimming and J lost 5 bases, with 8 bases between them. The CDR3 length is 14 residues. Germline V lookup: CDR1 MGHRA, CDR2 YSYEKL. CDR3 sequence: CASSQEVRNNEQFF. The CDR3 DNA reads as TGCGCCAGCAGCCAAGAGGTGCGGAACAATGAGCAGTTCTTC.

The chain recombines TRBV7-2 with TRBJ2-7, with D possibly matching TRBD2 (6 bases). The CDR3 totals 14 residues. Germline V gene sequence: CDR1 SGHTA, CDR2 FQGNSA. The V end lost 5 bases, the J end lost 3 bases, and 14 bases lay between the germline ends. This CDR3 is CASSPRGESYEQYF. CDR3 sequence (DNA): TGTGCCAGCAGCCCCCGCGGGGAGAGCTACGAGCAGTACTTC.

The chain employs TRBV6-5 and TRBJ1-2; 10 nucleotides line up with TRBD1. Germline assignment: CDR1 MNHEY and CDR2 SVGAGI. The junction had 4 bases not matched to a gene; V was cut back by 7 bases and J by 5 bases. The CDR3 length is 13 residues. Here the CDR3 DNA reads TGTGCCAGCACCGGGACAGGGGTGTATGGCTACACCTTC. Translating it yields CASTGTGVYGYTF.

This chain connects TRBV10-3 to TRBJ1-2; 10 nucleotides match TRBD1. This CDR3 region has 15 residues. The V gene end was trimmed by 6 bases and the J gene end by 4 bases; junction bases not matched to a gene: 8. Germline CDR1 ENHRY, CDR2 SYGVKD. The CDR3 sequence is CAISTGQGGSYGYTF. CDR3 DNA: TGTGCCATCAGCACCGGACAGGGGGGAAGCTATGGCTACACCTTC.

The chain couples TRBV30 to TRBJ2-2; the match to TRBD1 covers 8 bases. The V segment lost 2 bases and the J segment 4 bases; nucleotides outside the gene matches: 3. CDR3 length: 14 amino acids. The germline CDR1 and CDR2 sequences are GTSNPN and SVGIG (reference sequence). CDR3 in DNA: TGTGCCTGGAGTACAGGGGGAGGCACCGGGGAGCTGTTTTTT. It specifies CAWSTGGGTGELFF. Based on the CDR3 plus reference TRBV30 and TRBJ2-2, the full variable domain is SQTIHQWPATLVQPVGSPLSLECTVEGTSNPNLYWYRQAAGRGLQLLFYSVGIGQISSEVPQNLSASRPQDRQFILSSKKLLLSDSGFYLCAWSTGGGTGELFFGEGSRLTVL.

This chain joins TRBV9 and TRBJ1-4; 7 bases are a match to TRBD1. The germline CDR1 and CDR2 sequences are SGDLS and YYNGEE. The CDR3 extends over 15 amino acids. With V trimmed by 0 bases and J by 4 bases, 3 bases remained unmatched. The CDR3 is CASSVEGQLNEKLFF. CDR3 nucleotide sequence: TGTGCCAGCAGCGTAGAGGGACAGCTTAATGAAAAACTGTTTTTT.

The V call is TRBV11-1, the J call TRBJ1-1, with D possibly matching TRBD1 (6 bases). Looked up from germline, CDR1 is SGHAT and CDR2 is FQDESV (reference sequence). CDR3 size: 12 residues. With 5 bases removed from V and 8 bases from J, the gap between germline ends came to 12 bases. The CDR3 sequence is CASSLFGGEAFF. The CDR3 bases are TGTGCCAGCAGCCTTTTTGGGGGCGAAGCTTTCTTT.

The rearrangement uses TRBV4-1 and TRBJ1-3; D is undetermined. Germline values: CDR1 MGHRA, CDR2 YSYEKL. The V gene lost 1 base and the J gene lost 0 bases, with 10 bases spanning the gap. This CDR3 is 16 amino acids long. CDR3 nucleotide sequence: TGCGCCAGCAGCCAAGCAGGACGGAGCTCTGGAAACACCATATATTTT. This translates into CASSQAGRSSGNTIYF.

The chain has TRBV4-3 and TRBJ2-7, with D possibly being TRBD2 (6 bases). The CDR3 runs to 14 residues. The germline gives CDR1 LGHNA, CDR2 YSLEER. Trimming shortened V by 0 bases and J by 2 bases, and 8 bases separated the two germline ends. The CDR3 DNA sequence: TGCGCCAGCAGCCAAGAGGGCGGGACCTACGAGCAGTACTTC. Translation gives CASSQEGGTYEQYF.

Note on this clone: This same CDR3 is encoded by further DNA sequences in the sample. The chain employs TRBV7-9 and TRBJ2-3, with no clear D. V was clipped by 1 base and J by 0 bases, with 5 bases between them. Per the germline V gene, CDR1 is SEHNR and CDR2 is FQNEAQ (reference sequence). The CDR3 sequence is 14 residues long. The CDR3 region has the DNA TGTGCCAGCAGCTTAGGGGTGAGCACAGATACGCAGTATTTT. Amino acids: CASSLGVSTDTQYF.

This rearrangement joins TRBV7-3 to TRBJ2-7; D gene ambiguous. The CDR3 spans 16 residues. Germline CDR1 SGHTA, CDR2 FQGTGA. The V end lost 0 bases, the J end lost 5 bases, and 17 bases lay between the germline ends. CDR3 in amino acids: CASSLTGFTMSDEQYF. DNA of the CDR3: TGTGCCAGCAGCTTAACTGGCTTCACAATGTCGGACGAGCAGTACTTC.

The chain carries TRBV5-1 and TRBJ2-1; 11 nucleotides agree with TRBD2. After removal of 1 base from V and 5 bases from J, the junction contained 2 bases not matched to a gene. Germline V CDR1 and CDR2: SGHRS, YFSETQ. The CDR3 covers 15 residues. CDR3 in DNA: TGCGCCAGCAGCTTGCTGACTAGCGGGAACAATGAGCAGTTCTTC. Its protein is CASSLLTSGNNEQFF.

The chain combines TRBV19 with TRBJ2-7, with 7 bases lining up with TRBD1. The CDR3 has 18 amino acids. J lost 2 bases, V lost 3 bases, and 16 bases had no gene match. In germline, CDR1 is LNHDA, CDR2 SQIVND (reference sequence). Here the CDR3 DNA reads TGTGCCAGTAGTATCCGGACAGGCTCCCAGTCGAGGACCTACGAGCAGTACTTC. Translating it yields CASSIRTGSQSRTYEQYF.

Here the CDR3 DNA reads TGTGCCAGCTCCCCCGGGCTAGCGGGAGGTAACGAGCAGTACTTC. This codes for CASSPGLAGGNEQYF. The chain couples TRBV18 to TRBJ2-7; 11 bases align to TRBD2. The junction had 9 bases not matched to a gene; V was cut back by 6 bases and J by 5 bases. The CDR3 covers 15 residues. Germline V gives CDR1 KGHSH, CDR2 LQKENI.

The chain combines TRBV9 with TRBJ2-3; 7 bases fit TRBD1. V was clipped by 0 bases and J by 5 bases; unmatched bases: 3. Looked up from germline, CDR1 is SGDLS and CDR2 is YYNGEE. CDR3 size: 14 residues. The CDR3 DNA is TGTGCCAGCAGCGTAGCTGGGGACAGAGATACGCAGTATTTT. It yields the protein CASSVAGDRDTQYF.

V and J are TRBV6-6 and TRBJ1-1; 7 bases are shared with TRBD1. V lost 7 bases and J lost 1; bases outside the gene matches: 6. The length of the CDR3 is 14 residues. CDR1 is MNHNY, CDR2 SVGAGI, per germline (reference sequence). CDR3 sequence reads: CASNRGLGNTEAFF. CDR3 coding DNA: TGTGCCAGCAACAGGGGATTGGGGAACACTGAAGCTTTCTTT.

The genes are TRBV4-1 and TRBJ1-4; the D is unclear. Per germline, CDR1 MGHRA and CDR2 YSYEKL. The CDR3 has 14 residues. V was pared by 4 bases and J by 3 bases, with 9 bases between. The CDR3 region has the DNA TGCGCCAGCAGCCCGTGGTGGGCTAATGAAAAACTGTTTTTT. Translation: CASSPWWANEKLFF.

The J gene is TRBJ1-3, the V gene TRBV9; D not certain. The germline CDR1 and CDR2 sequences are SGDLS and YYNGEE. Trimming took 0 bases from V and 0 from J, leaving 10 bases between them. The CDR3 covers 16 residues. The CDR3 nucleotides read TGTGCCAGCAGCGTAGATCTGGGTCGCTCTGGAAACACCATATATTTT. It yields the protein CASSVDLGRSGNTIYF. The whole variable domain, remainder taken from reference TRBV9 and TRBJ1-3, is DSGVTQTPKHLITATGQRVTLRCSPRSGDLSVYWYQQSLDQGLQFLIQYYNGEERAKGNILERFSAQQFPDLHSELNLSSLELGDSALYFCASSVDLGRSGNTIYFGEGSWLTVV.

The chain has TRBV2 and TRBJ2-1; 8 bases fit TRBD2. This CDR3 spans 14 amino acids. The V gene's germline CDR1 is SNHLY and CDR2 FYNNEI. With V trimmed by 8 bases and J by 2 bases, 5 bases remained unmatched. CDR3 in amino acids: CASERELTYNEQFF. For the CDR3, the DNA is TGTGCCAGCGAGCGGGAGTTGACCTACAATGAGCAGTTCTTC.